The TCR beta chain under discussion was sequenced for a study of T cell repertoires and HLA-DP antigens. Study-level findings and limits: Average cumulative frequency of previously undetected clones was approximately 34% against one allele and around 53% against the other. Total CD4+ responders were stimulated by HeLa antigen-presenting cells.

Worth noting for this clone: Antigen unknown.

Untouched CD4+ T cells were isolated by negative selection, averaging about 98% purity. With V trimmed by 1 base and J by 2 bases, 4 bases remained unmatched. Germline-derived CDR1 and CDR2 are SGHTA and FQGNSA. The CDR3 loop spans 15 amino acids. The primer mix covered 54 TRBV segments and 13 TRBJ segments. Generated by immunoSEQ multiplex PCR, the TCRdb table keeps only in-frame clones and is missing some. The table has approximately 90,000 clones, 86% seen once. This TCR was sampled from a man between 45 and 60 years old in good health and CMV-seronegative. The material sequenced was CD4+ T cells from PBMCs. V gene TRBV7-2 combines with J gene TRBJ1-1, with TRBD1 identical over 7 bases. CDR3 sequence (DNA): TGTGCCAGCAGCTTAGGGACAGGCACAAACACTGAAGCTTTCTTT. It specifies CASSLGTGTNTEAFF.